Listed below are T cell receptor beta chains from one sample, sequenced in a study of CD8 T cells in ankylosing spondylitis. A single record per CDR3 protein comes from TCRdb applying MiXCR to the 5' RACE reads. Among fewer than 500,000 distinct CDR3 sequences listed, 25% to 30% were seen once. Sequenced: blood, either unsorted or a sorted T cell fraction (not recorded which). Every receptor here comes from a male donor with ankylosing spondylitis. CDR3s include the opening cysteine and the closing phenylalanine or tryptophan. The D gene is left open where the match is weak. A row's size may be missing; if present it is once, few, many or a size class.

TRBV12-3/TRBV12-4,TRBJ1-1,-,-,TGTGCCAGCATAGACAGCGGGCTTGGGGCTTTCTTT,CASIDSGLGAFF
TRBV5-1,TRBJ1-4,-,-,TGCGCCAGCAGCTTGGAAGGGTACGGGAAACTGTTTTTT,CASSLEGYGKLFF
TRBV11-1,TRBJ2-5,few,TRBD2,TGTGCCAGCAGGAGCTCGGGACTAGCGGGAGGGATTACAGGAGAGACCCAGTACTTC,CASRSSGLAGGITGETQYF
TRBV15,TRBJ2-5,few,-,TGTGCCACCAGCTCCCGGGCCCAAGAAGAGACCCAGTACTTC,CATSSRAQEETQYF
TRBV7-9,TRBJ2-5,-,TRBD1,TGTGCCAGCAGCTTAAGTGGGACAGGGGGTCAGGAGACCCAGTACTTC,CASSLSGTGGQETQYF
TRBV24-1,TRBJ2-1,few,-,TGTGCCACCAGTGGGGGAGAGGTCCACAATGAGCAGTTCTTC,CATSGGEVHNEQFF
TRBV15,TRBJ2-3,few,TRBD1,TGTGCCACCAGCACCGACAGGGGGCTTACAGATACGCAGTATTTT,CATSTDRGLTDTQYF
TRBV15,TRBJ1-5,-,-,TGTGCCACCAATAAGCGGGCGGCGGGGAATCAGCCCCAGCATTTT,CATNKRAAGNQPQHF
TRBV7-2,TRBJ2-7,-,TRBD1,TGTGCCACTACCGGGACAGGGGATCTCTCCTACGAGCAGTACTTC,CATTGTGDLSYEQYF
TRBV11-3,TRBJ2-1,-,TRBD2,TGTGCCAGCAGCATCCCCGGGACTACAAGTCTTTTGGGGGAGTTCTTC,CASSIPGTTSLLGEFF
TRBV3-1,TRBJ2-7,few,TRBD1,TGTGCCAGCAGCCTGCCGGGACAGGGATACGAGCAGTACTTC,CASSLPGQGYEQYF
TRBV7-2,TRBJ2-2,-,TRBD2,TGTGCCAGCAGCCAATTTACTAGCGGTCCGAACACCGGGGAGCTGTTTTTT,CASSQFTSGPNTGELFF
TRBV9,TRBJ1-3,few,-,TGTGCCAGCAGCGTAGGGGCAGCCTCTGGAAACACCATATATTTT,CASSVGAASGNTIYF
TRBV27,TRBJ1-3,-,-,TGTGCCAGCAGTAAACGAGGCTCTGGAAACACCATATATTTT,CASSKRGSGNTIYF
TRBV12-5,TRBJ1-1,-,-,TGTGCTAGTGGTTTGGTAGCCACCCGGGGGGCAAACACTGAAGCTTTCTTT,CASGLVATRGANTEAFF
TRBV25-1,TRBJ2-1,-,TRBD2,TGTGCCAGCACCGGGACTAGCGGGAGGGTACAGTTCTTC,CASTGTSGRVQFF
TRBV3-1,TRBJ2-3,-,-,TGTGCCAGCAGCCCTGGGACGGCTGGAGATACGCAGTATTTT,CASSPGTAGDTQYF
TRBV9,TRBJ1-2,-,TRBD1,TGTGCCAGCAGCGTAGGGTCAGGGGGAGGCTACACCTTC,CASSVGSGGGYTF
TRBV27,TRBJ2-7,-,-,TGTGCCAGCACTCCGAGTTCCCTCGGGGGTTCCGAGCAGTACTTC,CASTPSSLGGSEQYF
TRBV7-2,TRBJ2-1,few,-,TGTGCCAGCAGCTCGGTTCGGGGGAGGAGAGATGAGCAGTTCTTC,CASSSVRGRRDEQFF
TRBV7-7,TRBJ1-2,-,-,TGTGCCAGCAGTCAGGGTTGGAGGCGCCGATCGAGAAATGGCTACACCTTC,CASSQGWRRRSRNGYTF
TRBV21-1,TRBJ1-5,-,-,TGTGCCACCGAAACGGACAGGAGAACGTATAGCAATCAGCCCCAGCATTTT,CATETDRRTYSNQPQHF
TRBV29-1,TRBJ2-3,-,TRBD1,TGCAGCACACCCCCCGGGACAGGGGGCGCAGATACGCAGTATTTT,CSTPPGTGGADTQYF
TRBV7-9,TRBJ1-3,-,TRBD1,TGTGCCAGCAGCCGACAGGGGGCCTCTGGAAACACCATATATTTT,CASSRQGASGNTIYF
TRBV5-5,TRBJ2-1,-,TRBD1,TGTGCCAGCAGCTCCGGGACAGGGGGTGCTGAGCAGTTCTTC,CASSSGTGGAEQFF
TRBV5-1,TRBJ2-3,-,TRBD2,TGCGCCAGCAGCCAAGCCCGTGGGGGGGGTTCAGATACGCAGTATTTT,CASSQARGGGSDTQYF
TRBV4-1,TRBJ2-3,-,TRBD2,TGCGCCAGCAGCCCGCGGGAGTTCGGCACAGATACGCAGTATTTT,CASSPREFGTDTQYF
TRBV6-1,TRBJ2-7,few,TRBD2,TGTGCCACGTGGCCGGGACTAGCGATCCACGAGCAGTACTTC,CATWPGLAIHEQYF
TRBV5-1,TRBJ1-1,many,-,TGCGCCAGCAGCCGCGGGGAGCCGAACACTGAAGCTTTCTTT,CASSRGEPNTEAFF
TRBV13,TRBJ2-7,few,-,TGTGCCAGCAGCTTAGGTTTTGGGACAACCTACGAGCAGTACTTC,CASSLGFGTTYEQYF
TRBV5-1,TRBJ2-2,-,-,TGCGCCAGCAGCTGGGGGGACAGAAGCACCGGGGAGCTGTTTTTT,CASSWGDRSTGELFF
TRBV7-6,TRBJ1-2,-,-,TGTGCCAGCAGCTCTATCAGGGAGAATGGCTACACCTTC,CASSSIRENGYTF
TRBV5-1,TRBJ2-7,few,TRBD1,TGCGCCAGCAGCTTTGGGACAGGGGGGATTGAGCAGTACTTC,CASSFGTGGIEQYF
TRBV7-2,TRBJ2-1,-,-,TGTGCCAGCAGTGGAAGGGCCGCCAGTTACAATGAGCAGTTCTTC,CASSGRAASYNEQFF
TRBV3-1,TRBJ2-5,-,-,TGTGCCAGCAGCCAAGAAGCAACGTACCAAGAGACCCAGTACTTC,CASSQEATYQETQYF